This entry lists 21 T cell receptor beta chains sequenced from one sample in a study of T-cell memory formation after mild COVID-19. MiXCR, run by TCRdb on the 5' RACE reads, gives a single entry per CDR3 protein. The data contain 350,000 to 550,000 distinct CDR3 sequences, 15% to 20% of them singletons. The specimen was PBMCs or a T cell subset sorted from them (not recorded which). These TCRs come from a man between 18 and 35 years old who had mild COVID-19 (a few samples of this study predate the infection). Cell type and time point are not known.

This clonotype has just a few counts. The chain recombines TRBV9 with TRBJ2-3; D may be TRBD1 (6 bases). The germline gives CDR1 SGDLS, CDR2 YYNGEE. The CDR3 is made up of 15 amino acids. Trimming stripped 4 bases from V and 1 base from J, with 13 bases between. The CDR3, as DNA: TGTGCCAGCAGCCGACTCAGGGGTGGCACAGATACGCAGTATTTT. Protein sequence: CASSRLRGGTDTQYF.

This clonotype has only a few counts. This chain connects TRBV15 to TRBJ2-4, with D perhaps matching TRBD1 (5 bases). Trimming took 6 bases from V and 7 from J, leaving 10 bases between them. The length of the CDR3 is 12 residues. Per germline, CDR1 LNHNV and CDR2 YYDKDF (reference sequence). CDR3 bases: TGTGCCACCAGGGGGCAGGGCAACATTCAGTACTTC. This translates into CATRGQGNIQYF.

DNA for the CDR3: TGTGCCAGCAGAACGCCGGACAACATTCAGTACTTC. This translates into CASRTPDNIQYF. The rearrangement uses TRBV12-3 or TRBV12-4 and TRBJ2-4, with unresolved D. The CDR3 loop spans 12 amino acids. V dropped 6 bases and J dropped 7 bases, with 10 bases sitting between them.

The rearrangement joins TRBV4-2 to TRBJ2-5; possibly TRBD2 for D (5 bases). There are 16 residues in the CDR3. V shed 0 bases and J shed 3 bases, with 14 bases lying between them. Germline CDR1 LGHNA, CDR2 YNFKEQ. Here the CDR3 DNA reads TGTGCCAGCAGCCAAGATTCGCCGGGGTTGAAAGAGACCCAGTACTTC. As protein: CASSQDSPGLKETQYF.

V usage is TRBV20-1 and J usage is TRBJ2-7; the D is unclear. Trimming took 6 bases from V and 3 from J, leaving 9 bases between them. The CDR3 is 11 residues long. Germline V gene data show CDR1 as DFQATT and CDR2 as SNEGSKA (reference sequence). The CDR3 loop reads CSARRYYEQYF. The DNA of the CDR3 is TGCAGTGCGCGACGGTACTACGAGCAGTACTTC.

There are a few counts of this clonotype. The chain combines TRBV6-2 or TRBV6-3 with TRBJ2-1, with TRBD1 matching over 9 bases. Trimming removed 7 bases from V and 6 bases from J; junction bases left unmatched: 7. This CDR3 comprises 14 residues. In germline, CDR1 is MNHEY, CDR2 SVGEGT. The CDR3 DNA reads as TGTGCCAGCACCAGGGACAGGGCCCTCAATGAGCAGTTCTTC. This translates into CASTRDRALNEQFF.

The J gene is TRBJ1-6, the V gene TRBV2, with a tentative D call TRBD1 (5 bases). The CDR3 totals 12 residues. V lost 6 bases and J 12 bases, leaving 12 bases between the germline ends. Per germline, CDR1 SNHLY and CDR2 FYNNEI. Here the CDR3 reads CASRDGGGPLHF. Written as DNA, the CDR3 is TGTGCCAGCAGGGATGGGGGAGGACCCCTCCACTTT. Full variable domain (rest looked up from reference TRBV2 and TRBJ1-6): EPEVTQTPSHQVTQMGQEVILRCVPISNHLYFYWYRQILGQKVEFLVSFYNNEISEKSEIFDDQFSVERPDGSNFTLKIRSTKLEDSAMYFCASRDGGGPLHFGNGTRLTVT.

CDR3 sequence reads: CASSSQTGRGAFF. The CDR3, as DNA: TGTGCCAGCAGCTCCCAAACAGGGAGAGGAGCTTTCTTT. This rearrangement joins TRBV7-2 to TRBJ1-1; D might be TRBD1 (6 bases). Looked up from germline, CDR1 is SGHTA and CDR2 is FQGNSA. The CDR3 consists of 13 residues. Trimming took off 4 bases at V and 10 bases at J, with 16 bases between the two ends.

The chain joins TRBV6-2 or TRBV6-3 to TRBJ2-3; 10 bases are shared with TRBD2. CDR1 and CDR2 from the germline V gene are MNHEY and SVGEGT. This CDR3 spans 16 amino acids. Trimming at V came to 8 bases and at J to 4 bases, leaving 12 bases not matched to a gene. CDR3 amino acids: CASRPSGTSDSDTQYF. In nucleotides, the CDR3 is TGTGCCAGCCGCCCGTCGGGGACTAGCGACTCAGATACGCAGTATTTT.

The chain recombines TRBV10-3 with TRBJ2-7, with TRBD2 matching over 7 bases. J lost 2 bases, V lost 3 bases, and 10 bases had no gene match. Germline V gene sequence: CDR1 ENHRY, CDR2 SYGVKD. This CDR3 is built from 16 residues. The CDR3, as DNA: TGTGCCATCAGTGACCCCTCGCGGGGGAACCCCTACGAGCAGTACTTC. Its protein product is CAISDPSRGNPYEQYF.

This clonotype has just a few counts. This chain connects TRBV5-1 to TRBJ1-2; D remains ambiguous. Trimming took 0 bases from V and 7 from J, leaving 7 bases between them. The CDR3 extends over 12 amino acids. CDR1 is SGHRS and CDR2 is YFSETQ in the germline V gene. Written as DNA, the CDR3 is TGCGCCAGCAGCTTGGTACGGTTTGGCTACACCTTC. This encodes CASSLVRFGYTF.

This rearrangement joins TRBV20-1 to TRBJ2-7; 7 bases agree with TRBD1. This CDR3 has 12 residues. CDR1 is DFQATT, CDR2 SNEGSKA, per germline (reference sequence). V lost 7 bases and J lost 3; bases outside the gene matches: 6. The CDR3 bases are TGCAGTGGGGGACAGCACAACTACGAGCAGTACTTC. Protein product: CSGGQHNYEQYF.

V usage is TRBV20-1 and J usage is TRBJ2-7, with 8 bases that match TRBD2. After removal of 1 base from V and 2 bases from J, the junction contained 16 bases not matched to a gene. CDR3 size: 18 residues. CDR1 and CDR2 from the germline V gene are DFQATT and SNEGSKA (reference sequence). The CDR3 region is CSARAPRLAGADPYEQYV. In nucleotides, the CDR3 is TGCAGTGCTAGAGCCCCCAGGCTAGCGGGTGCTGATCCCTACGAGCAGTACGTC.

This clonotype was observed many times. The J gene is TRBJ1-6, the V gene TRBV5-5; D gene ambiguous. The CDR3 totals 13 residues. V was trimmed by 0 bases and J by 6 bases, leaving 4 bases between them. Germline V gene lookup returns CDR1 SGHKS and CDR2 YYEKEE (reference sequence). The CDR3 is CASSLGANSPLHF. CDR3 nucleotides: TGTGCCAGCAGCTTGGGGGCTAATTCACCCCTCCACTTT.

This clonotype has just a few counts. V gene TRBV7-9 combines with J gene TRBJ2-3, with TRBD1 identical over 7 bases. V dropped 11 bases and J dropped 1; count of bases not matched to a gene: 6. The CDR3 contains 13 residues. Germline loops: CDR1 SEHNR, CDR2 FQNEAQ (reference sequence). The DNA for the CDR3 is TGTGCCGGCACCGGGACAGGCACAGATACGCAGTATTTT. This sequence encodes CAGTGTGTDTQYF.

The rearrangement links TRBV9 to TRBJ1-2; TRBD1 might be the D (6 bases). Trimming stripped 2 bases from V and 10 bases from J, with 9 bases between. The V gene's germline CDR1 is SGDLS and CDR2 YYNGEE. This CDR3 has 11 residues. CDR3 coding DNA: TGTGCCAGCAGCGTTTACAGGGACTACACCTTC. The encoded protein is CASSVYRDYTF. Full variable domain (outside the CDR3, taken from reference TRBV9 and TRBJ1-2): DSGVTQTPKHLITATGQRVTLRCSPRSGDLSVYWYQQSLDQGLQFLIQYYNGEERAKGNILERFSAQQFPDLHSELNLSSLELGDSALYFCASSVYRDYTFGSGTRLTVV.

The chain is built from TRBV19 and TRBJ2-7; no definite D call. CDR3 size: 13 residues. The germline V and J ends were trimmed by 5 bases and 2 bases, with 10 bases remaining between them. Germline values: CDR1 LNHDA, CDR2 SQIVND (reference sequence). CDR3 sequence reads: CASSRVAPYEQYV. CDR3 DNA: TGTGCCAGTAGTCGGGTGGCACCCTACGAGCAGTACGTC.

A few counts support this clonotype. J is TRBJ1-2 and V is TRBV4-3; D unclear. Germline loops: CDR1 LGHNA, CDR2 YSLEER. The germline V and J ends were trimmed by 0 bases and 8 bases, with 10 bases remaining between them. The CDR3 length is 13 residues. The DNA of the CDR3 is TGCGCCAGCAGCCAAGATAATGGGTACGGCTACACCTTC. Residues: CASSQDNGYGYTF.

Many counts were recorded for this clonotype. The rearrangement uses TRBV7-2 and TRBJ2-2, with a tentative D call TRBD1 (5 bases). V dropped 5 bases and J dropped 7 bases, with 14 bases sitting between them. Per the germline V gene, CDR1 is SGHTA and CDR2 is FQGNSA. The CDR3 is made up of 14 amino acids. The CDR3 bases are TGTGCCAGCAGCATACCGACAGAAAACGGGGAGCTGTTTTTT. This encodes CASSIPTENGELFF. The full variable domain, with the rest looked up from reference TRBV7-2 and TRBJ2-2, is GAGVSQSPSNKVTEKGKDVELRCDPISGHTALYWYRQSLGQGLEFLIYFQGNSAPDKSGLPSDRFSAERTGGSVSTLTIQRTQQEDSAVYLCASSIPTENGELFFGEGSRLTVL.

This clonotype was seen at least ten times. The rearrangement joins TRBV27 to TRBJ2-2; 13 nucleotides align to TRBD2. Germline V gene data show CDR1 as MNHEY and CDR2 as SMNVEV (reference sequence). This CDR3 is 17 amino acids long. Trimming removed 7 bases from V and 7 bases from J; junction bases left unmatched: 12. CDR3 amino acids: CASNGGGTSGVNGELFF. In nucleotides, the CDR3 is TGTGCCAGCAATGGAGGAGGGACTAGCGGGGTTAACGGGGAGCTGTTTTTT.

The rearrangement joins TRBV19 to TRBJ1-4, with TRBD1 identical over 7 bases. Germline V gene lookup returns CDR1 LNHDA and CDR2 SQIVND (reference sequence). Trimming cost V 6 bases and J 3 bases; bases outside gene matches: 4. The CDR3 spans 14 residues. The CDR3 loop is CASSRQGSNEKLFF. In DNA, the CDR3 is TGTGCCAGTAGCCGACAGGGTTCTAATGAAAAACTGTTTTTT.